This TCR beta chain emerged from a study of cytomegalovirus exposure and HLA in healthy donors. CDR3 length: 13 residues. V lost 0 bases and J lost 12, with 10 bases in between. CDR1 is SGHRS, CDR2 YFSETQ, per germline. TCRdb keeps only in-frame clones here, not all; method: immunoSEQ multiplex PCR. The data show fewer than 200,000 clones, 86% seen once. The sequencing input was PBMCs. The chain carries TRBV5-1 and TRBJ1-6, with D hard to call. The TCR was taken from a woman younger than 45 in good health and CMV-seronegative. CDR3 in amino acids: CASSLESFGPLHF. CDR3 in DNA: TGCGCCAGCAGCTTGGAGAGTTTCGGACCCCTCCACTTT.